The 18 T cell receptor beta chains below come from one sample, sequenced in a study of blood T cells in healthy people across ages. The use of a sample-barcoded 5' primer and a J-beta primer mix characterized a second PCR of roughly 6 to 12 cycles. TCRdb recomputed calls from the 5' RACE reads with MiXCR, one row per CDR3 protein. The sample holds more than 1,000,000 distinct CDR3 sequences, under 30% seen once. The same data also went into a second study, on T cells of mothers and their children.

The sample comprised blood. The receptors here all came from a girl aged 2-10 years in good health.

This clonotype was counted only a few times. V and J are TRBV3-1 and TRBJ1-1; unclear D gene. The CDR3 totals 15 residues. The V end was cut by 4 bases, the J end by 1 base, with 13 bases between. CDR1 is LGHDT, CDR2 YNNKEL, per germline (reference sequence). CDR3 sequence: CASSPVSAGNTEAFF. The CDR3 DNA is TGTGCCAGCAGCCCTGTTTCTGCGGGGAACACTGAAGCTTTCTTT.

This clonotype turned up a few times. The chain recombines TRBV7-6 with TRBJ2-2, with D perhaps matching TRBD1 or TRBD2 (5 bases each). The CDR3 totals 19 residues. CDR1 is SGHVS, CDR2 FNYEAQ, per germline. Deletions cut 4 bases from V and 4 bases from J, with 25 bases between. The CDR3 nucleotides read TGTGCCAGCAGCTCCACACACGCTCATCCGGGACGACGCACCGGGGAGCTGTTTTTT. Amino acid sequence: CASSSTHAHPGRRTGELFF.

V gene TRBV7-9 combines with J gene TRBJ2-7; 8 bases are shared with TRBD2. This CDR3 contains 13 residues. Per germline, CDR1 SEHNR and CDR2 FQNEAQ (reference sequence). Trimming at V came to 5 bases and at J to 6 bases, leaving 6 bases not matched to a gene. The DNA of the CDR3 is TGTGCCAGCAGCAGAACTAGCGGTGGCGAGCAGTACTTC. Translation: CASSRTSGGEQYF.

In DNA form, the CDR3 reads TGTGCCAGCAGCCAAAGCTCGGGACCGCACTATGGCTACACCTTC. The encoded protein is CASSQSSGPHYGYTF. The V and J genes are TRBV7-2 and TRBJ1-2; possibly TRBD1 for D (5 bases). This CDR3 spans 15 amino acids. Trimming left V 5 bases short and J 3 bases short, with 16 bases between. The V gene's germline CDR1 is SGHTA and CDR2 FQGNSA.

This clonotype was picked up a small number of times. A read error may account for a junction end that differs from germline. This CDR3 reads CASSEQGIDEQHF. CDR3 sequence (DNA): TGTGCCAGCAGCGAGCAGGGGATCGACGAGCAGCACTTC. The chain carries TRBV7-9 and TRBJ2-5; the D gene is possibly TRBD1 (6 bases). CDR1 and CDR2 (germline): SEHNR, FQNEAQ (reference sequence). The CDR3 is 13 amino acids.

V and J are TRBV3-1 and TRBJ2-5; the match to TRBD2 covers 10 bases. The DNA end is more similar to TRBJ2-1, so the J call may be wrong. This CDR3 spans 18 amino acids. Germline V gene data show CDR1 as LGHDT and CDR2 as YNNKEL (reference sequence). The CDR3 loop is CASSPNIYSGRFDNEQFF. The CDR3 DNA reads as TGTGCCAGCAGCCCTAATATCTATAGCGGGAGGTTCGACAATGAGCAGTTCTTC.

The table lists this clonotype with a few counts. This chain uses TRBV7-2 with TRBJ2-4, with D maybe TRBD2 (5 bases). The germline CDR1 and CDR2 sequences are SGHTA and FQGNSA. The CDR3 length is 13 residues. The V end was cut by 3 bases, the J end by 11 bases, with 14 bases between. The CDR3 DNA is TGTGCCAGCAGCTTGGAGGTCGTCCAGCTTCAGTACTTC. Translating gives CASSLEVVQLQYF. The full variable domain, rest sourced from reference TRBV7-2 and TRBJ2-4, is GAGVSQSPSNKVTEKGKDVELRCDPISGHTALYWYRQSLGQGLEFLIYFQGNSAPDKSGLPSDRFSAERTGGSVSTLTIQRTQQEDSAVYLCASSLEVVQLQYFGAGTRLSVL.

J is TRBJ2-1 and V is TRBV29-1; either TRBD1 or TRBD2 may fit D (7 bases each). CDR1 and CDR2 (germline): SQVTM, ANQGSEA. The CDR3 is made up of 14 amino acids. Trimming pared 3 bases from V and 7 bases from J, leaving 16 bases between. The CDR3 nucleotides are TGCAGCGTTGATACGACAGGGAGGGGGAATGAGCAGTTCTTC. This translates into CSVDTTGRGNEQFF.

The V and J genes are TRBV11-2 and TRBJ1-4; possibly TRBD1 for D (5 bases). The CDR3 is 16 residues long. Germline CDR1 and CDR2: SGHAT and FQNNGV. V was shortened by 1 base and J by 4 bases, with 13 bases between the two germline ends. Here the CDR3 reads CASSLGGAPVNEKLFF. The CDR3 coding sequence is TGTGCCAGCAGCTTAGGCGGGGCGCCAGTTAATGAAAAACTGTTTTTT.

This sequence joins TRBV4-3 and TRBJ1-4; TRBD1 might be the D (6 bases). CDR3 length: 16 amino acids. In germline, CDR1 is LGHNA, CDR2 YSLEER. Deletions cut 6 bases from V and 4 bases from J, with 18 bases between. The DNA of the CDR3 is TGCGCCAGCAGTCAAAAAACCGGGACACGTAATGAAAAACTGTTTTTT. It yields the protein CASSQKTGTRNEKLFF.

The chain carries TRBV20-1 and TRBJ2-3; the match to TRBD2 covers 7 bases. J was trimmed by 5 bases and V by 3 bases; bases with no gene match: 5. This CDR3 comprises 13 residues. Germline CDR1 reads DFQATT; CDR2 reads SNEGSKA (reference sequence). CDR3 in DNA: TGCAGTGCTAGCGGGAGGTCAGGAGATACGCAGTATTTT. Amino acids: CSASGRSGDTQYF.

This clonotype was detected only a few times. The chain combines TRBV2 with TRBJ2-5; D is unclear. Germline V CDR1 and CDR2: SNHLY, FYNNEI. The germline V and J ends were trimmed by 8 bases and 5 bases, with 18 bases remaining between them. This CDR3 spans 14 amino acids. CDR3 protein: CASCRSLGTETQYF. The CDR3 DNA reads as TGTGCCAGCTGCCGATCCTTGGGAACGGAGACCCAGTACTTC.

The table lists this clonotype with a few counts. This chain joins TRBV6-5 and TRBJ1-4, with D possibly matching TRBD1 (5 bases). The CDR3 is 13 amino acids. Deletions cut 4 bases from V and 8 bases from J, with 11 bases between. Germline CDR1 and CDR2: MNHEY and SVGAGI. The CDR3 loop reads CASSFGTAEKLFF. In nucleotides, the CDR3 is TGTGCCAGCAGTTTCGGGACGGCGGAAAAACTGTTTTTT.

The V gene is TRBV20-1, the J gene TRBJ2-1; TRBD1 matches 7 bases. Judging by the DNA end, TRBJ2-7 fits better; the J call may be wrong. The germline gives CDR1 DFQATT, CDR2 SNEGSKA (reference sequence). This CDR3 contains 13 residues. The CDR3 is CSASRTGLYEQYF. DNA for the CDR3: TGCAGTGCTAGCCGGACAGGACTCTACGAGCAGTACTTC.

V gene TRBV5-1 combines with J gene TRBJ2-4; the D is unclear. The CDR3 is 15 residues long. The V end lost 5 bases, the J end lost 1 base, and 13 bases lay between the germline ends. The germline V gene has CDR1 SGHRS and CDR2 YFSETQ. CDR3 nucleotides: TGCGCCAGCAGGCTAGTTGGAACTGCCAAAAACATTCAGTACTTC. Translation gives CASRLVGTAKNIQYF.

This clonotype has a single count. This chain connects TRBV11-2 to TRBJ2-3, with D hard to call. The CDR3 is 14 amino acids. Per germline, CDR1 SGHAT and CDR2 FQNNGV. V was trimmed by 2 bases and J by 0 bases, leaving 6 bases between them. The CDR3 sequence is CASSLFMSTDTQYF. The CDR3 DNA follows: TGTGCCAGCAGCTTATTTATGAGCACAGATACGCAGTATTTT.

This clonotype occurred a few times. The gene calls are TRBV9 and TRBJ2-6; TRBD1 might be the D (6 bases). The length of the CDR3 is 17 residues. Germline V gives CDR1 SGDLS, CDR2 YYNGEE. The V end lost 1 base, the J end lost 2 bases, and 13 bases lay between the germline ends. The DNA for the CDR3 is TGTGCCAGCAGCGTACGCTTAGGGGGTACTGGGGCCAACGTCCTGACTTTC. It yields the protein CASSVRLGGTGANVLTF.

The chain recombines TRBV5-6 with TRBJ2-3; D is perhaps TRBD2 (5 bases). V was trimmed by 3 bases and J by 2 bases, leaving 16 bases between them. The CDR3 loop spans 16 amino acids. Germline CDR1 SGHDT, CDR2 YYEEEE. CDR3 residues: CASSYLPDSSTDTQYF. CDR3 sequence (DNA): TGTGCCAGCAGCTACTTACCGGACTCGTCCACAGATACGCAGTATTTT.